The clone carrying this T cell receptor beta chain was recorded a few times. CDR3-region Arm-PCR and iRepertoire HTBI primers produced the TCR beta libraries. TCRdb independently ran MiXCR on the multiplex PCR reads; one entry per CDR3 protein. The sample has over 400,000 distinct CDR3 sequences, around 13% seen once. V was cut by 0 bases and J by 5 bases, with 8 bases left in between. Looked up from germline, CDR1 is SGHRS and CDR2 is YFSETQ. The CDR3 loop spans 14 amino acids. The data were taken from a study of regulatory T cells in long-lasting Graves disease. Time point of the sample: newly diagnosed GD, antithyroid drugs for less than 3 months. The TCR library was prepared using RNA isolated from PBMCs. The same sample was also studied in work on T cells in Graves' hyperthyroidism and ophthalmopathy.

This chain connects TRBV5-1 to TRBJ2-2; D unresolved. The TCR comes from a woman between 50 and 59 years old with Graves disease. This specimen was peripheral blood mononuclear cells (PBMCs), taken at new diagnosis, from a patient treated with antithyroid drugs. CDR3 in amino acids: CASSLGHTTGELFF. The CDR3 DNA follows: TGCGCCAGCAGCTTGGGACACACAACCGGGGAGCTGTTTTTT.